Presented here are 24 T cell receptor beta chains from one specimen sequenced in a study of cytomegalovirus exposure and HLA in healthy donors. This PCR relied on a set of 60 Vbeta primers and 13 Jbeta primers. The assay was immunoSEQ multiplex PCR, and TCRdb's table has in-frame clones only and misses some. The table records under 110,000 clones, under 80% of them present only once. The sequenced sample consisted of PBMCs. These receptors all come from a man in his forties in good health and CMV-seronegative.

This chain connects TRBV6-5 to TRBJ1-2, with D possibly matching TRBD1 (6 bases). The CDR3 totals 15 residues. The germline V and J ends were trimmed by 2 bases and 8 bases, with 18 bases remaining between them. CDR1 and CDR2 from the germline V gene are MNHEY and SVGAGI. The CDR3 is CASSYTRQASGGYTF. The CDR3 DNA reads TGTGCCAGCAGTTACACGAGACAGGCCTCGGGCGGCTACACCTTC.

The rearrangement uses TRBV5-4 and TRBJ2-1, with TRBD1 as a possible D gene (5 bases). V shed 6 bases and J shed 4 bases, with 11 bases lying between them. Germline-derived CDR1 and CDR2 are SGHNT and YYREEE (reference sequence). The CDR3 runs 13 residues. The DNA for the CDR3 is TGTGCCAGCACCCTTAGGGGTTACAATGAGCAGTTCTTC. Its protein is CASTLRGYNEQFF.

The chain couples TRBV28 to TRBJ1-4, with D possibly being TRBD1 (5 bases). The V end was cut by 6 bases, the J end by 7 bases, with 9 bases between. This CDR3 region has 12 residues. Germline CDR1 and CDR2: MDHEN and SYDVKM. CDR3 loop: CASRQGGEKLFF. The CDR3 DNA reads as TGTGCCAGCAGGCAGGGAGGTGAAAAACTGTTTTTT.

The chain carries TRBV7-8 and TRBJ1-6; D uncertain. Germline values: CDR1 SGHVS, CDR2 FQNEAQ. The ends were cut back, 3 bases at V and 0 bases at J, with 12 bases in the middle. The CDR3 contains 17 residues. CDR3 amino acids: CASSFVSLSSYNSPLHF. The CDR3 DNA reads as TGTGCCAGCAGCTTCGTGAGTCTGAGCTCCTATAATTCACCCCTCCACTTT.

The CDR3 reads CASSTVTGGGSPLHF. In DNA, the CDR3 is TGTGCCAGTAGTACCGTGACAGGGGGTGGTTCACCCCTCCACTTT. The chain has TRBV19 and TRBJ1-6, with 9 bases fitting TRBD1. The trim removed 4 bases at V and 9 bases at J, leaving 7 bases unmatched. The V gene's germline CDR1 is LNHDA and CDR2 SQIVND (reference sequence). CDR3 length: 15 amino acids.

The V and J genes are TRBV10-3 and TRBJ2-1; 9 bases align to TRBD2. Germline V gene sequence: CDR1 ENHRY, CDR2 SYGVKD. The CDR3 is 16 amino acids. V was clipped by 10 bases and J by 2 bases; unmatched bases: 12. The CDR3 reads CATGEWGGGAYNEQFF. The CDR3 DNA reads TGTGCCACAGGAGAATGGGGCGGGGGGGCCTACAATGAGCAGTTCTTC.

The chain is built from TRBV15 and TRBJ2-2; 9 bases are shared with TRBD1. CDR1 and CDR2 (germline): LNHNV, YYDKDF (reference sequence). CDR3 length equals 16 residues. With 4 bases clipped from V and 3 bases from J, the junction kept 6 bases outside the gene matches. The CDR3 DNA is TGTGCCACCAGCACGACTCGGGACAGGGACACCGGGGAGCTGTTTTTT. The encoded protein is CATSTTRDRDTGELFF.

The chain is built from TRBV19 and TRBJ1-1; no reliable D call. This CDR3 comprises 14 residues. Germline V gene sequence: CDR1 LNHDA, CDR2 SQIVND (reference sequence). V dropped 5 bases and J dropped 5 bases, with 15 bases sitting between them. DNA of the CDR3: TGTGCCAGTAGTGGAGCGATGACCGATACTGAAGCTTTCTTT. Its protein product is CASSGAMTDTEAFF. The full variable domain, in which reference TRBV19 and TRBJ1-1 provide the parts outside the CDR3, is DGGITQSPKYLFRKEGQNVTLSCEQNLNHDAMYWYRQDPGQGLRLIYYSQIVNDFQKGDIAEGYSVSREKKESFPLTVTSAQKNPTAFYLCASSGAMTDTEAFFGQGTRLTVV.

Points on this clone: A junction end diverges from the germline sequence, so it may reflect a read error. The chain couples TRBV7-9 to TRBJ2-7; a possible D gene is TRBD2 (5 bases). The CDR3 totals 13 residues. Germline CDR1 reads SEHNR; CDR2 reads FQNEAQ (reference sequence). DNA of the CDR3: TGTTCCAGCAGCAGTAGCGCGTCCTACGAGCAGTACTTC. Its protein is CSSSSSASYEQYF.

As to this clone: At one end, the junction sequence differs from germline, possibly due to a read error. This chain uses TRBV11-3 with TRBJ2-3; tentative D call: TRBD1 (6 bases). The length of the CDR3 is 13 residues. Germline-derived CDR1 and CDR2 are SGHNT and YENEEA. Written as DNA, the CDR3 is TGTGCCAGCAGTCAAACCCAGGGACATACGCAATATTTT. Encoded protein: CASSQTQGHTQYF.

The CDR3 DNA is TGTGCCAGCAGTTCGGGACTAGCGGGCTACAATGAGCAGTTCTTC. It is translated as CASSSGLAGYNEQFF. The V call is TRBV6-5, the J call TRBJ2-1; 12 positions match TRBD2. Germline CDR1 reads MNHEY; CDR2 reads SVGAGI. CDR3 size: 15 residues. Trimming took 4 bases from V and 3 from J; bases not matched to a gene: 1.

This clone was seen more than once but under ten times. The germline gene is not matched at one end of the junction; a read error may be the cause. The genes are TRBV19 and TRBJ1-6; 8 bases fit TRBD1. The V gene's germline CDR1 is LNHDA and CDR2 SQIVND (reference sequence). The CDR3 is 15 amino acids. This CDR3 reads CASSIGGQAGSPLHF. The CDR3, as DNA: TGTGCCAGTAGCATAGGGGGACAGGCCGGATCACCCCTCCACTTT.

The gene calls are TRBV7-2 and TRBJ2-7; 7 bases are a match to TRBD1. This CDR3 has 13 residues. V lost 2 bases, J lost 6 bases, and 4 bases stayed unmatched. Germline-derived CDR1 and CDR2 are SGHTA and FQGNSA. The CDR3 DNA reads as TGTGCCAGCAGCTTATCGACAGGGCGCGAGCAGTACTTC. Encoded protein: CASSLSTGREQYF.

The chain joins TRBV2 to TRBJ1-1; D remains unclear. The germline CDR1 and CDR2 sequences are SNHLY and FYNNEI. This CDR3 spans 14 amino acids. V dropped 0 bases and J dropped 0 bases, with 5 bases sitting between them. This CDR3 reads CASSEAEMNTEAFF. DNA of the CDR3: TGTGCCAGCAGTGAAGCCGAGATGAACACTGAAGCTTTCTTT.

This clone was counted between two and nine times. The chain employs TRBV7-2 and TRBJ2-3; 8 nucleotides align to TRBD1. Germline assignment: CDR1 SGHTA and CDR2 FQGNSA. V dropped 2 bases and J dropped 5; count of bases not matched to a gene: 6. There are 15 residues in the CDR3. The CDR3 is CASSLSQGAIDTQYF. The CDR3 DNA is TGTGCCAGCAGCTTAAGCCAGGGGGCTATAGATACGCAGTATTTT.

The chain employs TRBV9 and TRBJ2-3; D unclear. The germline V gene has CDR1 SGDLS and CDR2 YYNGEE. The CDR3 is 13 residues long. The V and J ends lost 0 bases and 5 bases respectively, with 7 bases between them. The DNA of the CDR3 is TGTGCCAGCAGCGTAGTTTCCCTAGATACGCAGTATTTT. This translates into CASSVVSLDTQYF.

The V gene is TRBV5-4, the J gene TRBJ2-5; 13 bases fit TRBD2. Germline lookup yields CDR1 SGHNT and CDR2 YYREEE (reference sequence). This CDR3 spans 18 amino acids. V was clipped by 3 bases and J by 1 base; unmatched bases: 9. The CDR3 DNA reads TGTGCCAGCAGCTCCCCGGGACTAGCGGGGTTTATCCAAGAGACCCAGTACTTC. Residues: CASSSPGLAGFIQETQYF.

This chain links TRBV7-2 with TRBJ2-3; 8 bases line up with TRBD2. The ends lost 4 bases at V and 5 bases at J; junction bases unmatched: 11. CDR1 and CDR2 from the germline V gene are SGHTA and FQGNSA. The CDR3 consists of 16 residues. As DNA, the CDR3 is TGTGCCAGCAGCTCTACTAACGGGGGGGCGGGAGATACGCAGTATTTT. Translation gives CASSSTNGGAGDTQYF.

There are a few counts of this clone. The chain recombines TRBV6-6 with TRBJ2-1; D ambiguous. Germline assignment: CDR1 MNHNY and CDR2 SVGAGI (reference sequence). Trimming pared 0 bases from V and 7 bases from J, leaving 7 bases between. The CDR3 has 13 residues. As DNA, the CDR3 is TGTGCCAGCAGTTACTCCCCCGGGAATGAGCAGTTCTTC. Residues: CASSYSPGNEQFF.

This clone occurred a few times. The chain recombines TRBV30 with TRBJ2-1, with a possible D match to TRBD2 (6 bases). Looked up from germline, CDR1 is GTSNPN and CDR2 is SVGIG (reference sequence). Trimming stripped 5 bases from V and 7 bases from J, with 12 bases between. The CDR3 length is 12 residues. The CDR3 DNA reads TGTGCCTGGTTGCGGGGCTGGAATGAGCAGTTCTTC. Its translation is CAWLRGWNEQFF. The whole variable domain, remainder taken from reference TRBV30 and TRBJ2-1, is SQTIHQWPATLVQPVGSPLSLECTVEGTSNPNLYWYRQAAGRGLQLLFYSVGIGQISSEVPQNLSASRPQDRQFILSSKKLLLSDSGFYLCAWLRGWNEQFFGPGTRLTVL.

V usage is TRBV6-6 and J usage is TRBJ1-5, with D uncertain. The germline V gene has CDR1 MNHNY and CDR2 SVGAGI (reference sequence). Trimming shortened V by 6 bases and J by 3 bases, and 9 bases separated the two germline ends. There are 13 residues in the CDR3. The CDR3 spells CASSVQHNQPQHF. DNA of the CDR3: TGTGCCAGCAGCGTACAGCACAATCAGCCCCAGCATTTT.

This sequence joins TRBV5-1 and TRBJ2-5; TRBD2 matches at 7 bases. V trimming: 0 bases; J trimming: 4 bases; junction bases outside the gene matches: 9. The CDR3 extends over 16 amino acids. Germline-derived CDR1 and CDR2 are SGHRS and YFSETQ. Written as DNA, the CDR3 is TGCGCCAGCAGCTTGGCCCCCGCTAGCGGTTCAGAGACCCAGTACTTC. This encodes CASSLAPASGSETQYF.

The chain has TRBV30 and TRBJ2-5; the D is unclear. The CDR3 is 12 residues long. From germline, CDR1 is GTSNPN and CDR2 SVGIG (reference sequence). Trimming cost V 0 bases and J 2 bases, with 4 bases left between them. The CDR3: CAWSVGQETQYF. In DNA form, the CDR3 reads TGTGCCTGGAGTGTCGGTCAAGAGACCCAGTACTTC.

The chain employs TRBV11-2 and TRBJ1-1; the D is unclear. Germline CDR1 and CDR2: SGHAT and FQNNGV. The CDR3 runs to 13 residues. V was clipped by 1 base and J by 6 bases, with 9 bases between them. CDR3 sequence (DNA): TGTGCCAGCAGCTTAGCAGAGGGCCCTGAAGCTTTCTTT. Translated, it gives CASSLAEGPEAFF.